These 11 T cell receptor beta chains originate from one sample sequenced in a study of OX40 agonist ivuxolimab in advanced cancers. Here immunoSEQ multiplex PCR was the method, and the copy in TCRdb shows in-frame clones only, minus some. The sample carries roughly 13,000 clones, more than 75% recorded once. Sequences were derived from CD4+ or CD8+ T cells sorted from blood, sampled in a trial of the OX40 agonist ivuxolimab. All receptors derive from an adult with an advanced solid tumor such as melanoma, head and neck, liver or kidney cancer.

Only one count was recorded for this clone. The chain uses TRBV5-6 and TRBJ2-1; no definite D call. The CDR3 is 13 amino acids. Per the germline V gene, CDR1 is SGHDT and CDR2 is YYEEEE. V was shortened by 3 bases and J by 2 bases, with 6 bases between the two germline ends. CDR3 amino acids: CASSSAAYNEQFF. For the CDR3, the DNA is TGTGCCAGCAGCTCTGCTGCCTACAATGAGCAGTTCTTC.

The J gene is TRBJ1-1, the V gene TRBV30; D perhaps matches TRBD1 (5 bases). Germline V gene lookup returns CDR1 GTSNPN and CDR2 SVGIG (reference sequence). Trimming cost V 5 bases and J 1 base, with 8 bases left between them. The CDR3 consists of 12 residues. CDR3 amino acids: CAWGDGNTEAFF. The CDR3 nucleotides read TGTGCCTGGGGGGACGGGAACACTGAAGCTTTCTTT.

This chain uses TRBV7-2 with TRBJ1-1; D gene ambiguous. V lost 5 bases and J 8 bases, leaving 15 bases between the germline ends. CDR1 SGHTA and CDR2 FQGNSA come from the germline V gene. This CDR3 has 13 residues. The CDR3 loop reads CASSPSMGREAFF. In DNA, the CDR3 is TGTGCCAGCAGCCCTTCGATGGGCAGGGAAGCTTTCTTT.

The CDR3: CASSRQWGPRATNEKLFF. The CDR3 region has the DNA TGTGCCAGCAGCCGACAGTGGGGGCCAAGGGCAACTAATGAAAAACTGTTTTTT. The chain combines TRBV11-2 with TRBJ1-4; D possibly corresponds to TRBD1 (6 bases). Germline CDR1 SGHAT, CDR2 FQNNGV. The CDR3 is 18 residues long. Trimming cost V 5 bases and J 0 bases, with 19 bases left between them.

The chain is built from TRBV6-1 and TRBJ2-7, with 7 bases matching TRBD1. From germline, CDR1 is MNHNS and CDR2 SASEGT. The J segment lost 4 bases and the V segment lost 0 bases, leaving 12 bases of the junction unmatched. CDR3 size: 17 residues. The chain's CDR3 is CASSEADGTAYPYEQYF. DNA of the CDR3: TGTGCCAGCAGTGAAGCCGATGGGACAGCTTATCCTTACGAGCAGTACTTC.

V is TRBV9 and J is TRBJ2-7, with 7 bases aligning to TRBD2. There are 13 residues in the CDR3. Trimming removed 7 bases from V and 6 bases from J; junction bases left unmatched: 10. CDR1 is SGDLS and CDR2 is YYNGEE in the germline V gene. The CDR3 is CASGEGSLTEQYF. DNA for the CDR3: TGTGCCAGCGGGGAGGGCTCCCTCACCGAGCAGTACTTC.

Worth noting for this clone: Sequence at one end of the junction differs from germline and may be a read error. V is TRBV2 and J is TRBJ2-2; 8 bases match TRBD2. The CDR3 spans 15 residues. In germline, CDR1 is SNHLY, CDR2 FYNNEI. In DNA form, the CDR3 reads TGTGCCAGCAGTAGCGGGGGCTTTAACACCGGGGAGTTGTTTTTT. Its translation: CASSSGGFNTGELFF.

The J gene is TRBJ1-3, the V gene TRBV5-1; D might be TRBD1 (6 bases). The V end was cut by 0 bases, the J end by 3 bases, with 10 bases between. Germline V gives CDR1 SGHRS, CDR2 YFSETQ. The CDR3 has 15 residues. For the CDR3, the DNA is TGCGCCAGCAGCTTGGGACAGGCGATTGGAAACACCATATATTTT. It translates to CASSLGQAIGNTIYF.

This clone is a singleton in its sample. The chain couples TRBV9 to TRBJ1-3; D uncertain. With 4 bases removed from V and 0 bases from J, the gap between germline ends came to 14 bases. The CDR3 is 16 amino acids. Germline V lookup: CDR1 SGDLS, CDR2 YYNGEE. The CDR3 region is CASSLGWEPSGNTIYF. Written as DNA, the CDR3 is TGTGCCAGCAGCCTCGGGTGGGAGCCCTCTGGAAACACCATATATTTT.

The chain couples TRBV14 to TRBJ1-6; D not certain. Germline loops: CDR1 SGHDN, CDR2 FVKESK. Trimming removed 0 bases from V and 9 bases from J, with 12 bases in between. The CDR3 length is 15 residues. In DNA form, the CDR3 reads TGTGCCAGCAGCCAAGATCCGGGTTTCGGTTCACCCCTCCACTTT. Translation: CASSQDPGFGSPLHF.

The CDR3, as DNA: TGTGCCAGCAGCAGAGGGGGGTCCACAGATACGCAGTATTTT. Translated: CASSRGGSTDTQYF. The gene calls are TRBV2 and TRBJ2-3; TRBD1 or TRBD2 may be the D gene (6 bases each). There are 14 residues in the CDR3. V lost 6 bases to trimming and J lost 2 bases, with 12 bases between them. Germline V gene lookup returns CDR1 SNHLY and CDR2 FYNNEI.